This T cell receptor beta chain was captured by sequencing in a study of T cell repertoires in cytomegalovirus infection. Study-level information: Both a matching HLA type and CMV infection were indicated by public TCR beta signatures.

The CDR3 runs 13 residues. In germline, CDR1 is SGHTA, CDR2 FQGNSA. V was trimmed by 5 bases and J by 6 bases, leaving 11 bases between them. Study-wide results and caveats: Within the response measured ex vivo, HLA-C-restricted CMV-specific TCR beta clonotypes were dominant. Carriage of CMV together with the relevant HLA was identifiable through cumulative public TCR beta family frequency.

TCRdb re-analysed the reads in MiXCR, keeping a single row per CDR3 protein. The sample consists of about 120,000 distinct CDR3 sequences, 30% of them appearing once. As to this clonotype: What it binds is unknown.

This clonotype was sampled from a human donor in good health (CMV status not recorded). Some clones in this sample may be carry-over from other donors' samples. This chain links TRBV7-2 with TRBJ2-1, with no clear D. Source: CD8+ T cells from cultured PBMCs, taken from culture after CMV antigen stimulation. The CDR3 is CASSPPPANEQFF. As DNA, the CDR3 is TGTGCCAGCAGCCCGCCTCCTGCCAATGAGCAGTTCTTC.